Detailed here is one T cell receptor (beta chain). No treatment had been given to any patient before thyroid surgery. These data are taken from a study of metastatic and nonmetastatic thyroid tumors. Looked up from germline, CDR1 is LGHDT and CDR2 is YNNKEL (reference sequence). This CDR3 contains 15 residues. V was clipped by 1 base and J by 0 bases, with 10 bases between them. TCRdb called clones again from the PCR reads with MiXCR. The sample shows over 55,000 clones, 30% of them seen only once. Sequenced: blood. The V call is TRBV3-1, the J call TRBJ2-7; D unclear. The clonotype originates from a female donor with papillary thyroid cancer or a benign thyroid nodule (not recorded which). Some clones in this sample may be carry-over from other donors' samples. The CDR3: CASSQVRVGSYEQYF. DNA for the CDR3: TGTGCCAGCAGCCAAGTGCGAGTGGGCTCCTACGAGCAGTACTTC.